The 12 T cell receptor beta chains below all came from one sample that was sequenced in a study of blood T cell repertoires in COVID-19 (dated by TCRdb to 2020 to 2022). The library was prepared using the immunoSEQ multiplex PCR assay. The table comes from immuneACCESS by way of TCRdb, which keeps in-frame sequences with V and J called. Part of the clones is missing from these tables; in studies checked, under half for an unresolved V gene and the rest for unknown reasons. This sample holds a few hundred thousand clones; around 89% were observed only once. The ten largest clones add up to 1.5% to 2% of the sample. The specimen was PBMCs or T cells enriched from blood (not recorded which). The receptors shown here come from a woman aged 18-29 years with acute COVID-19.

The chain carries TRBV19 and TRBJ2-6; unclear D gene. V was cut by 2 bases and J by 0 bases, with 5 bases left in between. Germline values: CDR1 LNHDA, CDR2 SQIVND (reference sequence). This CDR3 region has 15 residues. The CDR3 DNA reads TGTGCCAGTAGTATAATCAGCTCTGGGGCCAACGTCCTGACTTTC. It is translated as CASSIISSGANVLTF.

In DNA, the CDR3 is TGTGCCAGCAGCTTCTCCCGGGGATTTACTGAAGCTTTCTTT. It codes for CASSFSRGFTEAFF. This chain uses TRBV5-5 with TRBJ1-1; D unresolved. V lost 2 bases, J lost 5 bases, and 13 bases lay in between. Germline V gene data show CDR1 as SGHKS and CDR2 as YYEKEE (reference sequence). The CDR3 spans 14 residues.

This chain connects TRBV18 to TRBJ2-7; possible D gene TRBD1, 6 bases. Trimming removed 1 base at V and 5 bases at J, with 18 bases between. Germline V lookup: CDR1 KGHSH, CDR2 LQKENI. The CDR3 runs 16 residues. The CDR3 DNA reads TGTGCCAGCTCACCACGCGTCAGGGGCAGAGGCCACGAGCAGTACTTC. Its translation: CASSPRVRGRGHEQYF.

This clone was counted once. The chain combines TRBV7-9 with TRBJ2-1; 7 nucleotides match TRBD2. The junction had 14 bases not matched to a gene; V was cut back by 2 bases and J by 7 bases. Germline CDR1 SEHNR, CDR2 FQNEAQ (reference sequence). CDR3 length: 17 amino acids. The CDR3 DNA sequence: TGTGCCAGCAGCTTATCAGTTACGGGACTAAGCTCTAATGAGCAGTTCTTC. Protein sequence: CASSLSVTGLSSNEQFF.

The V call is TRBV14, the J call TRBJ2-1; perhaps TRBD2 as D (5 bases). Trimming stripped 4 bases from V and 0 bases from J, with 19 bases between. This CDR3 is built from 18 residues. The V gene's germline CDR1 is SGHDN and CDR2 FVKESK. CDR3 DNA sequence: TGTGCCAGCAGCCGAACGGTTTTCGGGGTGAGCTCCTACAATGAGCAGTTCTTC. This gives the protein CASSRTVFGVSSYNEQFF.

The rearrangement links TRBV6-5 to TRBJ1-6; D perhaps matches TRBD1 (5 bases). Trimming cost V 8 bases and J 5 bases, with 16 bases left between them. The CDR3 covers 15 residues. Germline V gene lookup returns CDR1 MNHEY and CDR2 SVGAGI. The CDR3 protein is CASRAGGGDNSPLHF. The CDR3 coding sequence is TGTGCCAGCCGCGCTGGGGGAGGCGATAATTCACCCCTCCACTTT.

This clone is a singleton in its sample. The chain has TRBV2 and TRBJ1-3; D is ambiguous. Germline V gene data show CDR1 as SNHLY and CDR2 as FYNNEI. This CDR3 region has 13 residues. V lost 4 bases and J 8 bases, leaving 12 bases between the germline ends. This chain's CDR3 is CASSVGPGHTIYF. CDR3 nucleotides: TGTGCCAGCAGTGTTGGGCCTGGGCACACCATATATTTT.

This chain links TRBV7-2 with TRBJ2-4; D may be TRBD1 (5 bases). V shed 4 bases and J shed 0 bases, with 13 bases lying between them. The CDR3 covers 16 residues. Germline V gives CDR1 SGHTA, CDR2 FQGNSA. The CDR3 region has the DNA TGTGCCAGCAGCTCAAGGACACTACTAGCCAAAAACATTCAGTACTTC. Protein sequence: CASSSRTLLAKNIQYF.

V is TRBV6-5 and J is TRBJ1-5; no firm D call. Trimming took 6 bases from V and 4 from J, leaving 13 bases between them. The CDR3 is 14 residues long. In germline, CDR1 is MNHEY, CDR2 SVGAGI. CDR3 DNA: TGTGCCAGCAGCTGGCCGCAACCGAATCAGCCCCAGCATTTT. Protein sequence: CASSWPQPNQPQHF.

CDR3 in amino acids: CSAIEETQYF. CDR3 nucleotide sequence: TGCAGTGCTATCGAAGAGACCCAGTACTTC. The V gene is TRBV20-1, the J gene TRBJ2-5; D uncertain. Trimming shortened V by 4 bases and J by 3 bases, and 3 bases separated the two germline ends. The CDR3 sequence is 10 residues long. The germline V gene has CDR1 DFQATT and CDR2 SNEGSKA (reference sequence).

The V call is TRBV6-4, the J call TRBJ2-1, with 9 nucleotides matching TRBD2. Trimming took 0 bases from V and 9 from J; bases not matched to a gene: 6. Germline V CDR1 and CDR2: MRHNA, SNTAGT. The CDR3 consists of 15 residues. The CDR3 reads CASSDSREGISEQFF. CDR3 bases: TGTGCCAGCAGTGACTCGCGGGAGGGAATTAGTGAGCAGTTCTTC.

The chain carries TRBV5-1 and TRBJ2-7, with 12 bases fitting TRBD2. CDR1 is SGHRS and CDR2 is YFSETQ in the germline V gene. Losses at the gene ends were 4 bases for V and 4 bases for J; bases not matched to a gene: 6. This CDR3 comprises 15 residues. In nucleotides, the CDR3 is TGCGCCAGCAGCCCCCGGACTAGCGGGACTTACGAGCAGTACTTC. Amino acid sequence: CASSPRTSGTYEQYF.